The rows below give T cell receptor beta chains drawn from one sample of a study of post-analysis software for immune sequencing data. Using its own MiXCR run on the PCR reads, TCRdb lists one record per CDR3 protein. The sample shows roughly 700,000 distinct CDR3 sequences, less than 35% of them seen only once. Sequenced: blood. The receptor source for this set is a girl aged 5 to 17 with multiple sclerosis. Each CDR3 is given with its conserved first and last residue. Each record gives: CDR3 length, clone size, V gene, CDR3 protein. Part of the rows lack a size; the others show once, few, many or a class for expanded clones.

14 many TRBV7-2 CASSLGTGPYEQYF
14 few TRBV12-3/TRBV12-4 CASSGLGLNYGYTF
13 . TRBV2 CASSEVVGIISTF
13 . TRBV5-6 CASSQGPEETQYF
19 few TRBV3-1 CASSPRVARATYSNQPQHF
15 . TRBV28 CASSSPPTGTYEQYF
16 . TRBV24-1 CATSVSGQGNTDTQYF
13 . TRBV20-1 CSLVAGDYNKRFF
13 . TRBV6-2/TRBV6-3 CASSYFGGHEQYF
17 . TRBV12-3/TRBV12-4 CASSLTSSQGAKNIQYF
15 . TRBV7-2 CASSLAPGSPYEQYF
14 . TRBV20-1 CRARRASSYNEQFF
15 few TRBV3-1 CASSPTAGTAYGYTF
13 . TRBV5-1 CASKLGGQETQYF
15 . TRBV7-2 CASSSAGGDNNEQFF
13 . TRBV29-1 CSVVGAPGNGYTF
15 once TRBV28 CASSSAPQGGYGYTF
10 . TRBV2 CASIMDEAFF
14 . TRBV28 CASSGVKYQETQYF
15 many TRBV7-2 CASRVPGGGSYEQYF
14 . TRBV11-1 CASSSTGTGVEQFF
14 . TRBV12-3/TRBV12-4 CASSFTGGCGEQYF
17 few TRBV3-1 CASSQSRTSGITDTQYF
12 few TRBV9 CASSGPEDTQYF
20 . TRBV28 CASSPLWVSRRGSSYNEQFF
15 . TRBV27 CASSQSTGGARGYTF
14 few TRBV29-1 CSSSPRDINEKLFF
14 . TRBV29-1 CSVGTGGTNTEAFF
17 . TRBV6-1 CASSEVGQATLYNEQFF
14 . TRBV10-3 CAIMGAGNSQGYTF
13 . TRBV15 CATSRVQTYEQYF
15 . TRBV6-1 CASSEAPDINYGYTF
15 . TRBV4-2 CASSPGASGDNEQFF
13 . TRBV7-6 CASSLAENYEQYF
13 . TRBV10-3 CAISEFLGDTQYF
13 . TRBV20-1 CCARVAWNNEQFF
15 . TRBV5-1 CASSWRMGFGDTQYF
11 few TRBV20-1 CSARDLEKLFF
14 few TRBV29-1 CSVPEDGRGFQQFF
14 few TRBV10-3 CAISDGRANYGYTF
14 . TRBV4-3 CASSQEFSLQPQHF
16 few TRBV12-3/TRBV12-4 CASIRTSGSSYNEQFF
14 . TRBV20-1 CSASETSGEYEQYF
16 . TRBV4-1 CASSPAHWGVGETQYF
15 . TRBV11-2 CASSPLIGGYNEQFF
14 few TRBV5-6 CASSLGSATDTQYF
20 . TRBV7-2 CASSLKPGLAGGSSSYEQYF
15 few TRBV4-3 CASSQDGTVNEKLFF
13 . TRBV4-3 CASSQGEGREQYF
12 . TRBV20-1 CSATARDGEAFF
12 . TRBV9 CASSVASFGYTF